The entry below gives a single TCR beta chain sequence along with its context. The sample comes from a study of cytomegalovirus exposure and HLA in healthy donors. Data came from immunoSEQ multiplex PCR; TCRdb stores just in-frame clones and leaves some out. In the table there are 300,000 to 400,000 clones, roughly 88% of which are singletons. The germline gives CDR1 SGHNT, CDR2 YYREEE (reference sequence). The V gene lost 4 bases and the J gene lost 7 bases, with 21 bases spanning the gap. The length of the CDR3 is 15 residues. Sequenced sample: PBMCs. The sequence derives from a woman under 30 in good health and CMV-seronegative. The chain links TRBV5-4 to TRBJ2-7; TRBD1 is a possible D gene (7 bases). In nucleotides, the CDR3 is TGTGCCAGCAGCCATCCAGACAGGGATCGGGGGGAGCAGTACTTC. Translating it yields CASSHPDRDRGEQYF. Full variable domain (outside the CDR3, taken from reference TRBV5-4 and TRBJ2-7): ETGVTQSPTHLIKTRGQQVTLRCSSQSGHNTVSWYQQALGQGPQFIFQYYREEENGRGNFPPRFSGLQFPNYSSELNVNALELDDSALYLCASSHPDRDRGEQYFGPGTRLTVT.